The source of this T cell receptor beta chain is a study of molecular identifiers for immune sequencing clone quantification. Across the whole study: Naive CD8 cell RNA, from roughly 20,000 or 100,000 cells, was split five ways in replicates, with four sequenced.

TCRdb fed the PCR reads into MiXCR, producing one record per CDR3 protein. Of some 320,000 distinct CDR3 sequences listed, about 22% are singletons. Study-level findings and limits: Highly expanded clones may be undercounted when identical TCR molecules share barcodes. Jurkat TCR RNA from one cell was spiked into around 1 million naive cells, and it was reportedly detectable there.

This clonotype appeared a few times. Its target is unknown. One junction end does not reproduce the germline sequence, and a read error may be involved. The CDR3 is made up of 16 amino acids. The chain is built from TRBV12-3 or TRBV12-4 and TRBJ2-3; tentatively, D is TRBD1 or TRBD2 (5 bases each). Sequencing was performed on naive CD8+ T cells from blood, with Jurkat cell RNA spiked in. As to subset: FACS-sorted CD8+CD4-CCR7+CD45RA+ naive T cells. The sequence was collected from a human donor in good health. Some libraries in this study had Jurkat cell RNA spiked in. CDR3 protein: CASSMLGVAGADTQCF. The DNA for the CDR3 is TGTGCCAGCAGTATGCTAGGGGTAGCCGGGGCAGATACGCAGTGTTTT.